This T cell receptor beta chain is from a study of cytomegalovirus exposure and HLA in healthy donors. The PCR ran on 60 Vbeta and 13 Jbeta primers. Produced via immunoSEQ multiplex PCR; TCRdb's table is partial and in-frame only. The sample has approximately 240,000 clones, around 89% seen once. The CDR3 has 14 amino acids. The germline CDR1 and CDR2 sequences are LNHDA and SQIVND (reference sequence). Deletions cut 2 bases from V and 3 bases from J, with 8 bases between. The chain employs TRBV19 and TRBJ2-1; no reliable D call. The sequenced material came from PBMCs. The sequence came from a woman between 18 and 30 years old in good health and CMV-seronegative. CDR3 loop: CASSISYLYNEQFF. The DNA for the CDR3 is TGTGCCAGTAGTATAAGCTATCTCTACAATGAGCAGTTCTTC.